This is a list of T cell receptor beta chains from one sample in a study of blood T cell repertoires in COVID-19. The table came from immunoSEQ multiplex PCR; TCRdb's copy has only in-frame clones and leaves some out. This table holds hundreds of thousands of clones, 88% found once. What was sequenced was PBMCs or T cells enriched from blood (not recorded which). These TCRs come from a woman between 50 and 59 years old with acute COVID-19. CDR3s include the opening cysteine and the closing phenylalanine or tryptophan. A D gene is named only where the DNA matches it firmly. Rows give clone size only sometimes, using once, few, many, or a class for an expanded clone.

cdr3_nt	cdr3_aa	clone_size	v_call	d_call	j_call
TGTGCCAGCAGCGTACCCGGGACTAGCGGGAGTGGCGACACCGGGGAGCTGTTTTTT	CASSVPGTSGSGDTGELFF	.	TRBV9	TRBD2	TRBJ2-2
TGTGCCAGCAGCTTAGCGGAGGGCCTCAACACTGAAGCTTTCTTT	CASSLAEGLNTEAFF	.	TRBV7-9	.	TRBJ1-1
TGTGCCAGCAGCTTGGGCCTAGCGGGAGCAGATACGCAGTATTTT	CASSLGLAGADTQYF	.	TRBV7-7	TRBD2	TRBJ2-3
TGTGCCAGCAGTTCCAGGGGTAATGAGCAGTTCTTC	CASSSRGNEQFF	.	TRBV12-3/TRBV12-4	.	TRBJ2-1
TGTGCCAGCAGGAATCAGGGGGCCGCCTACAATGAGCAGTTCTTC	CASRNQGAAYNEQFF	.	TRBV28	TRBD1	TRBJ2-1
TGTGCCAGCAGCTTTGGGACTAGCGACTACAATGAGCAGTTCTTC	CASSFGTSDYNEQFF	.	TRBV7-2	TRBD2	TRBJ2-1
TGTGCCAGTAGCGACAGGGGGCATGGCTACACCTTC	CASSDRGHGYTF	.	TRBV19	TRBD1	TRBJ1-2
TGTGCCAGCAGTCTTAGCGGGAGACTTTACAATGAGCAGTTCTTC	CASSLSGRLYNEQFF	once	TRBV28	TRBD2	TRBJ2-1
TGCGCCAGCAGTCCGACAGGGTCTAATTCACCCCTCCACTTT	CASSPTGSNSPLHF	.	TRBV10-2	TRBD1	TRBJ1-6
TGTGCCAGCAGCCCCCACGGGAGCACAGATACGCAGTATTTT	CASSPHGSTDTQYF	.	TRBV13	.	TRBJ2-3
TGTGCCAGCAGCCTAGGAGTCCCAGGGAGGAGTGGCTACACCTTC	CASSLGVPGRSGYTF	.	TRBV11-1	.	TRBJ1-2